The rows below give T cell receptor beta chains drawn from one sample of a study of T cell repertoires in cytomegalovirus infection. TCRdb re-called the reads with MiXCR, one entry per CDR3 protein. Of some 920,000 distinct CDR3 sequences in the sample, 30% to 40% are singletons; the top ten hold over 12%. No antigens are known for them. The sequences come from cultured CD8+ T cells from PBMCs, collected from culture after CMV antigen stimulation. The receptor source for this set is a human donor in good health (CMV status not recorded). Some clones in this sample may be carry-over from other donors' samples. The CDR3 runs from the conserved cysteine through the conserved F or W. Each record gives: D gene, V gene, CDR3 protein. D genes are given only for firm matches.

d_call: NA
v_call: TRBV9
cdr3_aa: CASSVHERNYGYTF

d_call: NA
v_call: TRBV7-4
cdr3_aa: CASSLVNVQTSFF

d_call: NA
v_call: TRBV6-5
cdr3_aa: CASSYGQNTEAFF

d_call: TRBD2
v_call: TRBV12-3/TRBV12-4
cdr3_aa: CASSLGTSEVDTQYF

d_call: TRBD1
v_call: TRBV20-1
cdr3_aa: CSARDREGTEAFF

d_call: TRBD1
v_call: TRBV6-5
cdr3_aa: CANSYYGQGASPLHF

d_call: NA
v_call: TRBV7-6
cdr3_aa: CASPDRPNYGYTF

d_call: NA
v_call: TRBV10-3
cdr3_aa: CAIRDNSYEQYF

d_call: NA
v_call: TRBV27
cdr3_aa: CASSLSSLGTSYEQYF

d_call: TRBD2
v_call: TRBV29-1
cdr3_aa: CSDGTSGEYNEQFF

d_call: TRBD2
v_call: TRBV9
cdr3_aa: CASSERLAGTGELFF

d_call: NA
v_call: TRBV4-2
cdr3_aa: CASSQELANFYYEQYF

d_call: TRBD2
v_call: TRBV4-3
cdr3_aa: CASSQDLELAGGQETQYF

d_call: NA
v_call: TRBV7-2
cdr3_aa: CASRLEDPYEQYF

d_call: NA
v_call: TRBV7-8
cdr3_aa: CASSLARQGTYNEQFF

d_call: TRBD1
v_call: TRBV27
cdr3_aa: CASSFGQGDGYGYTF